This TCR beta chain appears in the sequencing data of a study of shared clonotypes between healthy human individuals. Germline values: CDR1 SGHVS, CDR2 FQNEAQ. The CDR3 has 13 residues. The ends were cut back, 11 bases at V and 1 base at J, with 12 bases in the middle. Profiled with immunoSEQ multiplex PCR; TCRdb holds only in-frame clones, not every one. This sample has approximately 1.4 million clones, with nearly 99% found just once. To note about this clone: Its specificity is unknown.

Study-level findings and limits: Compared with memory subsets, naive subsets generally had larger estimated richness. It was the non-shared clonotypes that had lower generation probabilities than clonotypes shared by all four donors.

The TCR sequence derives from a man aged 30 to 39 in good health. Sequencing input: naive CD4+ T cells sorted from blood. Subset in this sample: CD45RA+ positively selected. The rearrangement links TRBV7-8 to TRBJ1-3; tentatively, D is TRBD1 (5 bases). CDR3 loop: CACSGGSGNTIYF. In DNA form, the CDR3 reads TGTGCCTGCTCGGGGGGATCTGGAAACACCATATATTTT.